This T cell receptor beta chain is from a study of T cells in Graves' hyperthyroidism and ophthalmopathy. General observations from the study: Expanded thyroid clonotypes (above 0.001) were mostly also found in blood.

On this clonotype: The antigen is unknown.

Germline V gene lookup returns CDR1 SQVTM and CDR2 ANQGSEA. V lost 8 bases and J 7 bases, leaving 17 bases between the germline ends. The CDR3 loop spans 12 amino acids. TCR beta CDR3 regions were amplified from RNA transcripts. The HTBI set primed first-round TCR CDR3 RT-PCR. MiXCR, applied by TCRdb to the multiplex PCR reads, yields one record per CDR3 protein. The sample holds hundreds of thousands of distinct CDR3 sequences, approximately 42% seen once. The chain is built from TRBV29-1 and TRBJ1-1, with D unresolved. This TCR was sampled from an adult man with Graves' disease, either hyperthyroidism or ophthalmopathy (not recorded which). Sequencing used peripheral blood or thyroid tissue (not recorded which). CDR3 bases: TGCAGCAGAGATCAGGAGGTGATTGAAGCTTTCTTT. As protein: CSRDQEVIEAFF.